This entry features one TCR beta chain sequence. Its target is unknown. Trimming took 1 base from V and 5 from J, leaving 10 bases between them. The CDR3 runs to 13 residues. From germline, CDR1 is SGDLS and CDR2 YYNGEE. The data stem from a study of vaccination effects on CD4 cells after COVID-19. ViraFEST used viral peptide pools to expand antigen-specific CD4+ T cells before sequencing. CD4+ T cells were isolated after around 9 days of culture. Between March and December 2020, the person had a SARS-CoV-2 infection that PCR confirmed. Every well housed 1.5 million to 2 million PBMC, which grew in culture alongside 10 IU/ml IL-2 and approximately 10 ug/ml peptides. IL-2 medium was substituted for half the medium on days 3 and 7. Repertoires were generated with immunoSEQ multiplex PCR, while TCRdb's copy carries only in-frame clones and drops some. In the table there are roughly 26,000 clones, about four fifths of which are singletons.

General study points: Only a few convalescent patients and no early post-infection timepoints featured in the study. Marked clonal contraction was seen in infection- and vaccine-induced clones late after vaccination.

This TCR derives from a human donor who had a prior SARS-CoV-2 infection. The V gene is TRBV9, the J gene TRBJ2-7; D might be TRBD1 (5 bases). Material: CD4+ T cells from PBMCs cultured with HCoV-NL63 spike peptides, obtained before COVID-19 vaccination. The DNA of the CDR3 is TGTGCCAGCAGCGTATCAGGGTGGGACGAGCAGTACTTC. It specifies CASSVSGWDEQYF.